The rows below give T cell receptor beta chains drawn from one sample of a study of T-cell memory formation after mild COVID-19. MiXCR, run by TCRdb on the 5' RACE reads, gives a single entry per CDR3 protein. The sample includes around 80,000 distinct CDR3 sequences, approximately 13% of them seen just once. Sequenced material: PBMCs or a T cell subset sorted from them (not recorded which). Source of these receptors: an adult woman who had mild COVID-19 (a few samples of this study predate the infection). Cell type and time point are not known. The CDR3 runs from the conserved cysteine through the conserved F or W. Each record gives: CDR3 protein, J gene, clone size, V gene. Rows give clone size only sometimes, using once, few, many, or a class for an expanded clone.

CDR3: CASVAGARDEQFF
J: TRBJ2-1
size: few
V: TRBV11-2

CDR3: CASSHFQQDYGYTF
J: TRBJ1-2
size: few
V: TRBV12-3/TRBV12-4

CDR3: CASSTTGNEQYF
J: TRBJ2-7
size: few
V: TRBV12-3/TRBV12-4

CDR3: CSVEGNEAYEQYF
J: TRBJ2-7
size: -
V: TRBV29-1

CDR3: CATSRDLAGGETQYF
J: TRBJ2-5
size: few
V: TRBV15

CDR3: CASSQPSGGSYEQYF
J: TRBJ2-7
size: few
V: TRBV4-1

CDR3: CASSPTGHSPYF
J: TRBJ2-4
size: few
V: TRBV12-3/TRBV12-4

CDR3: CASSSPRSGRDGETQYF
J: TRBJ2-5
size: -
V: TRBV7-9

CDR3: CASSLGLLDTETQYF
J: TRBJ2-5
size: few
V: TRBV7-9

CDR3: CASSPGNRETGNTIYF
J: TRBJ1-3
size: few
V: TRBV7-9

CDR3: CSVRSGTQYF
J: TRBJ2-5
size: many
V: TRBV29-1

CDR3: CSAQVRDSPSYEQYF
J: TRBJ2-7
size: few
V: TRBV20-1

CDR3: CASSQQGGQDTQYF
J: TRBJ2-3
size: -
V: TRBV4-1

CDR3: CSVEDTGAGVDYEAFF
J: TRBJ1-1
size: few
V: TRBV29-1

CDR3: CSASIGISKNIQYF
J: TRBJ2-4
size: -
V: TRBV20-1

CDR3: CSARDRIPPSNIQYF
J: TRBJ2-4
size: many
V: TRBV20-1

CDR3: CASSLLGSGANVLTF
J: TRBJ2-6
size: few
V: TRBV7-9

CDR3: CSVEGLAGGYEQYF
J: TRBJ2-7
size: few
V: TRBV29-1

CDR3: CASSEGSWNSYNEQFF
J: TRBJ2-1
size: once
V: TRBV6-1

CDR3: CASSPGQGFYNEQFF
J: TRBJ2-1
size: many
V: TRBV7-3

CDR3: CASSTHRTNYGYTF
J: TRBJ1-2
size: -
V: TRBV12-3/TRBV12-4

CDR3: CASSPGPSNQPQHF
J: TRBJ1-5
size: few
V: TRBV6-5

CDR3: CASSLVGAYTDTQYF
J: TRBJ2-3
size: -
V: TRBV7-2

CDR3: CSARNTGVLEEQYF
J: TRBJ2-7
size: -
V: TRBV20-1

CDR3: CSVLGSPGHNTEAFF
J: TRBJ1-1
size: few
V: TRBV29-1

CDR3: CASSWVGSSKRLKF
J: TRBJ2-7
size: few
V: TRBV12-3/TRBV12-4

CDR3: CATSVKDRPGEAFF
J: TRBJ1-1
size: few
V: TRBV24-1

CDR3: CATSRDEAFSDEQYF
J: TRBJ2-7
size: few
V: TRBV15

CDR3: CASSDSLSANYNEQFF
J: TRBJ2-1
size: -
V: TRBV11-2

CDR3: CASSRYIAGGPWDEQFF
J: TRBJ2-1
size: -
V: TRBV7-9

CDR3: CSARDRSRGGTDTQYF
J: TRBJ2-3
size: -
V: TRBV20-1

CDR3: CATSRTGRTEAFF
J: TRBJ1-1
size: -
V: TRBV24-1

CDR3: CASSSPGQGPEQYF
J: TRBJ2-7
size: few
V: TRBV9

CDR3: CASSLKAGGPVEQFF
J: TRBJ2-1
size: few
V: TRBV7-9

CDR3: CASSLSVGLAGWETQYF
J: TRBJ2-5
size: -
V: TRBV7-2

CDR3: CASSSSPGLALGWDTQYF
J: TRBJ2-3
size: -
V: TRBV11-3

CDR3: CASSLSSRNRATGELFF
J: TRBJ2-2
size: few
V: TRBV5-1